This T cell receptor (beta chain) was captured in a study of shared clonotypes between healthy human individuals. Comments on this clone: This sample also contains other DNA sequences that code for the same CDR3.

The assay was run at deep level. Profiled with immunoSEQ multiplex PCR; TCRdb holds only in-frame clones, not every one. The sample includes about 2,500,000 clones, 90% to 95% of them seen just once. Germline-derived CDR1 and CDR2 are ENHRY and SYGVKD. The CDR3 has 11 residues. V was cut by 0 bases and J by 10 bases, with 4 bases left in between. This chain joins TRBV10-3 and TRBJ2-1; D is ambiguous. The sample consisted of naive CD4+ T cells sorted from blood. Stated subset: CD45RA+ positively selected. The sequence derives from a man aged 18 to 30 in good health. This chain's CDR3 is CAISESREQFF. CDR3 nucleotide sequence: TGTGCCATCAGTGAGTCCCGGGAGCAGTTCTTC.